This is a list of T cell receptor beta chains from one sample in a study of blood T cell repertoires in COVID-19. Some clones are missing from TCRdb's copy, which holds only in-frame ones; the method was immunoSEQ multiplex PCR. Among around 300,000 clones listed, around 89% were seen once. Material for sequencing was PBMCs or T cells enriched from blood (not recorded which). These receptors all come from a young woman who had recovered from COVID-19. Both conserved end residues are part of each CDR3. Clone size is shown for a subset of rows, as once, few, many or a class of expanded clone.

TRBJ2-3 | TRBV5-5 | - | CASSLGTGLTDTQYF
TRBJ1-4 | TRBV27 | once | CASSLLFGGSGANEKLFF
TRBJ1-1 | TRBV5-1 | - | CASSGTGRTEAFF
TRBJ2-6 | TRBV3-1/TRBV3-2 | - | CASSRGLIRSGANVLTF
TRBJ2-2 | TRBV30 | - | CAWDSPHPPPGFPRELFF
TRBJ2-1 | TRBV10-1 | - | CASSGDRDMNEQFF
TRBJ1-1 | TRBV6-1 | - | CASREVTEAFF
TRBJ1-6 | TRBV28 | - | CASWDYNSPLHF
TRBJ1-5 | TRBV19 | - | CASSIRGSQPQHF
TRBJ1-6 | TRBV9 | - | CASTETRDNSPLHF
TRBJ2-3 | TRBV7-2 | - | CASSPVQGGNTQYF
TRBJ1-1 | TRBV19 | - | CASSRDRDSEAFF
TRBJ1-5 | TRBV7-2 | - | CASSLALTGGNQPQHF
TRBJ1-2 | TRBV2 | - | CASGPTGSLVYGYTF
TRBJ2-2 | TRBV10-1 | - | CASSDPGQGGTGELFF
TRBJ2-1 | TRBV27 | - | CASSLKLAGYSYNEQFF
TRBJ1-1 | TRBV11-1 | few | CASSQFENTEAFF
TRBJ2-1 | TRBV4-1 | - | CASSGQGNNEQFF
TRBJ2-2 | TRBV14 | - | CASSPDRGRAGELFF
TRBJ1-4 | TRBV6-5 | - | CASREVAEKLFF
TRBJ1-1 | TRBV2 | few | CASSGDRYTEAFF
TRBJ1-5 | TRBV3-1/TRBV3-2 | - | CASSPGQGGSNQPQHF
TRBJ1-3 | TRBV6-6 | - | CASETGLSSGNTIYF
TRBJ1-2 | TRBV7-9 | once | CASSSQQGAYGYTF
TRBJ2-2 | TRBV21-1 | - | CASSRGQGPGGELFF
TRBJ2-7 | TRBV4-1 | - | CASSQDLGTGVSEQYF
TRBJ1-1 | TRBV11-2 | - | CASSLDNEPAGGKVNTEAFF
TRBJ1-5 | TRBV5-8 | - | CASSRAGGRPQHF
TRBJ1-1 | TRBV19 | - | CASTSARVAFF
TRBJ1-2 | TRBV30 | few | CAWSQVPANYGYTF
TRBJ2-7 | TRBV7-8 | - | CASSSGRRYEQYF
TRBJ1-4 | TRBV2 | - | CASSEEGINEKLFF
TRBJ2-1 | TRBV5-5 | - | CASSQGLYNEQFF
TRBJ1-6 | TRBV18 | - | CASSPGTDNSPLHF
TRBJ1-1 | TRBV5-4 | - | CASSKDTDTEAFF
TRBJ1-1 | TRBV2 | - | CASSEVPDAAEAFF
TRBJ1-2 | TRBV24-1 | - | CATSDVGGPTYGYTF
TRBJ2-7 | TRBV27 | - | CASSGPRLAGAYEQYF
TRBJ2-3 | TRBV10-3 | few | CAISPQSTDTQYF
TRBJ1-2 | TRBV4-1 | - | CASSQGGDRGRFEGLTF
TRBJ2-5 | TRBV21-1 | - | CASSPRTSGEQETQYF
TRBJ2-5 | TRBV5-1 | - | CASSPLAGEETQYF
TRBJ2-3 | TRBV3-1/TRBV3-2 | - | CASSQDWGITSTDTQYF
TRBJ2-7 | TRBV6-2/TRBV6-3 | once | CASNPSGGPYEQYF
TRBJ2-3 | TRBV3-1/TRBV3-2 | once | CASSQAPRNTQYF
TRBJ1-2 | TRBV11-2 | - | CASSLGWANYGYTF
TRBJ1-5 | TRBV5-1 | - | CASSDGTGNGNQPQHF
TRBJ1-6 | TRBV27 | - | CASSPGGNNSPLHF
TRBJ1-2 | TRBV5-1 | - | CASSLEVEGYGYTF